The sample holds a few counts of the clone carrying this T cell receptor beta chain. The antigen remains unidentified. The time point here: patch test 1, 2 weeks after DPC sensitization. Treatment described: therapeutic diphenylcyclopropenone sensitization with weekly scalp DPC. Patients had alopecia, were aged 18 to 70, and were not pregnant. This record belongs to a study of human T cells and chemical hapten exposure. In the authors' workflow: There were a median of approximately 88,000 TCRs per sample, with a range from roughly 20,000 to 690,600. MiXCR, applied by TCRdb to the RACE reads, yields one record per CDR3 protein. The V and J calls were not made by the authors but by TCRdb's processing. The table records 300,000 to 450,000 distinct CDR3 sequences, approximately 4.4% of them present only once. With 1 base removed from V and 2 bases from J, the gap between germline ends came to 17 bases. This CDR3 region has 17 residues. Germline values: CDR1 SEHNR, CDR2 FQNEAQ (reference sequence).

Points from the study as a whole: Patch test score showed a positive correlation with PT1 expanded TCR counts. Donors, who had alopecia, may show an immune response that differs from healthy people's.

The source of this sequence is a woman between 50 and 59 years old with alopecia areata. Some clones in this sample may be carry-over from other donors' samples. The source material was whole blood, sampled in connection with sensitization to the hapten diphenylcyclopropenone (DPC). The chain is built from TRBV7-9 and TRBJ2-5, with D possibly matching TRBD1 (6 bases). DNA for the CDR3: TGTGCCAGCAGCTTAGGTACTCAGGGGTCGGGACAAGAGACCCAGTACTTC. This gives the protein CASSLGTQGSGQETQYF.